These 24 T cell receptor beta chains were all obtained from the same sample, sequenced in a study of CD8 T cells in ankylosing spondylitis. Study-level findings and limits: For ankylosing spondylitis blood, a TCR beta motif of 7 to 9 highly homologous variants appeared characteristic.

TCRdb used MiXCR to reprocess the 5' RACE reads, holding one entry per CDR3 protein. The sample includes some 800,000 distinct CDR3 sequences, over 9.5% of them seen just once. These receptors' targets are unknown. The specimen was blood, either unsorted or a sorted T cell fraction (not recorded which). The receptors were gathered from a male donor with ankylosing spondylitis.

The gene calls are TRBV30 and TRBJ2-7, with no clear D. This CDR3 spans 13 amino acids. Trimming cost V 1 base and J 1 base, with 8 bases left between them. In germline, CDR1 is GTSNPN, CDR2 SVGIG (reference sequence). This CDR3 reads CAWSGKASYEQYF. The CDR3 DNA sequence: TGTGCCTGGAGTGGGAAGGCGTCCTACGAGCAGTACTTC.

This clonotype was observed a few times. V is TRBV5-1 and J is TRBJ1-1; TRBD1 might be the D (6 bases). Between the trimmed V and J ends, which lost 2 bases and 2 bases, there was a span of 10 bases. Germline values: CDR1 SGHRS, CDR2 YFSETQ. The CDR3 runs 14 residues. The CDR3 region is CASSFIRGNTEAFF. CDR3 nucleotides: TGCGCCAGCAGCTTTATCAGGGGAAACACTGAAGCTTTCTTT.

This chain uses TRBV6-2 or TRBV6-3 with TRBJ2-1; weak D call: TRBD2 (6 bases). This CDR3 is built from 16 residues. Germline CDR1 reads MNHEY; CDR2 reads SVGEGT. V was shortened by 7 bases and J by 2 bases, with 18 bases between the two germline ends. The CDR3 nucleotides read TGTGCCAGCACCACTGGAGGGAGGTCCCCCTACAATGAGCAGTTCTTC. Protein: CASTTGGRSPYNEQFF.

The chain combines TRBV7-9 with TRBJ2-1, with D unclear. This CDR3 comprises 14 residues. V shed 0 bases and J shed 7 bases, with 10 bases lying between them. Germline V gene sequence: CDR1 SEHNR, CDR2 FQNEAQ (reference sequence). CDR3 sequence reads: CASSLAFLLNEQFF. CDR3 coding DNA: TGTGCCAGCAGCTTAGCTTTTTTATTAAATGAGCAGTTCTTC.

The chain couples TRBV5-1 to TRBJ2-7, with 7 bases lining up with TRBD1. The CDR3 extends over 14 amino acids. The ends lost 3 bases at V and 2 bases at J; junction bases unmatched: 5. Germline V gives CDR1 SGHRS, CDR2 YFSETQ. CDR3 sequence: CASSWDRITYEQYF. The CDR3 DNA is TGCGCCAGCAGCTGGGACAGAATAACCTACGAGCAGTACTTC.

The chain carries TRBV20-1 and TRBJ1-1, with a weak D call TRBD1 (5 bases). Germline values: CDR1 DFQATT, CDR2 SNEGSKA (reference sequence). V lost 3 bases to trimming and J lost 4 bases, with 9 bases between them. The CDR3 length is 12 residues. For the CDR3, the DNA is TGCAGTGCTAGCTCGGGGGGCACTGAAGCTTTCTTT. This translates into CSASSGGTEAFF.

This rearrangement joins TRBV11-2 to TRBJ1-4, with 10 bases fitting TRBD1. With V trimmed by 5 bases and J by 5 bases, 5 bases remained unmatched. CDR3 length equals 15 residues. Germline V gene data show CDR1 as SGHAT and CDR2 as FQNNGV. In DNA, the CDR3 is TGTGCCAGCAGCGCAACGGGACAGGGGAATGAAAAACTGTTTTTT. It codes for CASSATGQGNEKLFF.

The V call is TRBV12-3 or TRBV12-4, the J call TRBJ2-7, with 11 bases lining up with TRBD1. The CDR3 loop spans 15 amino acids. V shed 6 bases, J shed 1 base, and the junction held 5 bases outside the gene matches. The CDR3 sequence is CASREGQGGSYEQYF. The CDR3 DNA reads TGTGCCAGCAGGGAGGGACAGGGGGGTTCCTACGAGCAGTACTTC.

This clonotype was recorded a few times. The V and J genes are TRBV19 and TRBJ2-7; D not resolved. V was pared by 7 bases and J by 2 bases, with 15 bases between. CDR3 length: 14 amino acids. Germline CDR1 reads LNHDA; CDR2 reads SQIVND (reference sequence). The CDR3 is CASTPTLGTYEQYF. Written as DNA, the CDR3 is TGTGCCAGTACCCCCACCTTAGGCACCTACGAGCAGTACTTC.

The table lists this clonotype with a few counts. J is TRBJ2-7 and V is TRBV6-1, with D perhaps given as TRBD1 or TRBD2 (5 bases each). V lost 4 bases to trimming and J lost 1 base, with 23 bases between them. The CDR3 covers 18 residues. CDR1 is MNHNS, CDR2 SASEGT, per germline. CDR3 loop: CASSVMVAWGPPSYEQYF. Written as DNA, the CDR3 is TGTGCCAGCAGTGTAATGGTCGCATGGGGACCGCCATCCTACGAGCAGTACTTC.

This chain joins TRBV20-1 and TRBJ1-2; 11 bases are shared with TRBD1. V trimming: 5 bases; J trimming: 8 bases; junction bases outside the gene matches: 19. This CDR3 has 17 amino acids. The germline V gene has CDR1 DFQATT and CDR2 SNEGSKA (reference sequence). CDR3 DNA: TGCAGTGCTGCCAATCGTCCGGGACAGGGGGGGTCCAACGGCTACACCTTC. This sequence encodes CSAANRPGQGGSNGYTF.

The sample holds a few counts of this clonotype. J is TRBJ1-5 and V is TRBV12-5; D possibly corresponds to TRBD1 (5 bases). The length of the CDR3 is 17 residues. CDR1 and CDR2 from the germline V gene are LGHNT and FRNRAP. V lost 2 bases and J 0 bases, leaving 14 bases between the germline ends. The CDR3 loop is CASGLNVQADSNQPQHF. As DNA, the CDR3 is TGTGCTAGTGGTTTGAATGTACAGGCTGATAGCAATCAGCCCCAGCATTTT.

This clonotype has more than one count but fewer than ten. The V call is TRBV4-1, the J call TRBJ2-7; D uncertain. Trimming cost V 0 bases and J 3 bases, with 12 bases left between them. Germline V lookup: CDR1 MGHRA, CDR2 YSYEKL. The length of the CDR3 is 15 residues. DNA for the CDR3: TGCGCCAGCAGCCAAGACTACGATCCCGTCTACGAGCAGTACTTC. This sequence encodes CASSQDYDPVYEQYF.

The CDR3 bases are TGTGCCAGCAGCTTGGCCGTCTTCGCCTACGAGCAGTACTTC. This translates into CASSLAVFAYEQYF. The chain couples TRBV5-6 to TRBJ2-7; D gene ambiguous. The length of the CDR3 is 14 residues. CDR1 is SGHDT and CDR2 is YYEEEE in the germline V gene. V lost 0 bases and J lost 2, with 9 bases in between. The full variable domain, in which reference TRBV5-6 and TRBJ2-7 provide the parts outside the CDR3, is DAGVTQSPTHLIKTRGQQVTLRCSPKSGHDTVSWYQQALGQGPQFIFQYYEEEERQRGNFPDRFSGHQFPNYSSELNVNALLLGDSALYLCASSLAVFAYEQYFGPGTRLTVT.

The chain has TRBV9 and TRBJ1-4; D remains unclear. Germline CDR1 and CDR2: SGDLS and YYNGEE. This CDR3 is built from 14 residues. V lost 0 bases, J lost 8 bases, and 11 bases lay in between. CDR3 region: CASSVEGDGEKLFF. The CDR3 DNA sequence: TGTGCCAGCAGCGTAGAGGGTGACGGGGAAAAACTGTTTTTT.

The chain employs TRBV20-1 and TRBJ2-1, with 7 bases fitting TRBD2. The CDR3 runs 15 residues. CDR1 DFQATT and CDR2 SNEGSKA come from the germline V gene (reference sequence). V was clipped by 6 bases and J by 8 bases; unmatched bases: 16. CDR3 amino acids: CSAPPGSGEEDEQFF. Here the CDR3 DNA reads TGCAGTGCCCCCCCGGGGAGCGGGGAAGAGGATGAGCAGTTCTTC.

The chain joins TRBV15 to TRBJ1-5; D gene uncertain. V was pared by 3 bases and J by 3 bases, with 3 bases between. This CDR3 region has 12 residues. From germline, CDR1 is LNHNV and CDR2 YYDKDF (reference sequence). CDR3 residues: CATSRYNQPQHF. The CDR3 DNA sequence: TGTGCCACCAGCAGGTACAATCAGCCCCAGCATTTT.

This sequence joins TRBV28 and TRBJ2-5; 9 positions agree with TRBD2. The germline CDR1 and CDR2 sequences are MDHEN and SYDVKM. The CDR3 runs 16 residues. J was trimmed by 1 base and V by 3 bases; bases with no gene match: 6. CDR3 loop: CASSLLQREVQETQYF. As DNA, the CDR3 is TGTGCCAGCAGTTTGTTGCAGCGGGAGGTCCAAGAGACCCAGTACTTC.

This clonotype was counted many times. CDR3 nucleotide sequence: TGTGCCAGCAGCCAAGATGCCGGGGGGAGTCAGCCCCAGCATTTT. This encodes CASSQDAGGSQPQHF. The chain joins TRBV4-2 to TRBJ1-5; D is possibly TRBD1 (5 bases). The CDR3 runs to 15 residues. CDR1 is LGHNA and CDR2 is YNFKEQ in the germline V gene. Trimming cost V 0 bases and J 6 bases, with 12 bases left between them.

This clonotype was seen repeatedly, ten times or more. V is TRBV10-3 and J is TRBJ1-1, with D uncertain. V gave up 0 bases and J gave up 2 bases, with 7 bases separating them. CDR3 length: 14 residues. Germline V lookup: CDR1 ENHRY, CDR2 SYGVKD. The DNA of the CDR3 is TGTGCCATCAGTGAGTCGAATGGAAACACTGAAGCTTTCTTT. The encoded protein is CAISESNGNTEAFF.

This clonotype was detected ten times or more. This chain uses TRBV7-2 with TRBJ1-1; D is perhaps TRBD1 (5 bases). The CDR3 has 13 amino acids. Germline assignment: CDR1 SGHTA and CDR2 FQGNSA. Trimming left V 6 bases short and J 5 bases short, with 13 bases between. The CDR3 nucleotides are TGTGCCAGCAGTTTTATCCAGGGAACTGAAGCTTTCTTT. Translated: CASSFIQGTEAFF.

This clonotype appeared many times. The rearrangement uses TRBV20-1 and TRBJ2-7; D assignment may be TRBD1 or TRBD2 (5 bases each). This CDR3 has 15 residues. Germline assignment: CDR1 DFQATT and CDR2 SNEGSKA (reference sequence). Trimming pared 1 base from V and 3 bases from J, leaving 16 bases between. Written as DNA, the CDR3 is TGCAGTGCTAGAGTACCCCGGGACCGACTCTACGAGCAGTACTTC. Its translation: CSARVPRDRLYEQYF.

This sequence joins TRBV20-1 and TRBJ2-1; D could derive from TRBD1 or TRBD2 (6 bases each). The V gene lost 4 bases and the J gene lost 2 bases, with 9 bases spanning the gap. The CDR3 totals 13 residues. Germline V CDR1 and CDR2: DFQATT, SNEGSKA (reference sequence). The CDR3 loop reads CSATGGPYNEQFF. As DNA, the CDR3 is TGCAGTGCTACTGGGGGGCCCTACAATGAGCAGTTCTTC.

V is TRBV11-2 and J is TRBJ2-7; D perhaps matches TRBD2 (6 bases). V shed 2 bases and J shed 2 bases, with 13 bases lying between them. Germline V CDR1 and CDR2: SGHAT, FQNNGV. CDR3 length: 15 amino acids. This CDR3 reads CASSLRLAHTYEQYF. As DNA, the CDR3 is TGTGCCAGCAGCTTAAGGCTAGCGCATACCTACGAGCAGTACTTC.